The 30 T cell receptor beta chains reported below all come from one sample, sequenced in a study of T cells in Graves' hyperthyroidism and ophthalmopathy. TCR beta CDR3 regions were amplified from RNA. First-round RT-PCR with HTBI primers amplified the TCR CDR3 region. TCRdb independently ran MiXCR on the multiplex PCR reads; one entry per CDR3 protein. Of around 350,000 distinct CDR3 sequences in the sample, 13% are singletons; the top ten hold about 9.1%. Sequencing input: blood. The receptors were sampled from a woman younger than 30 with Graves' hyperthyroidism.

This clonotype was detected many times. The V call is TRBV20-1, the J call TRBJ1-3; D gene uncertain. CDR3 length: 13 residues. V dropped 4 bases and J dropped 4 bases, with 11 bases sitting between them. Germline CDR1 DFQATT, CDR2 SNEGSKA (reference sequence). In DNA form, the CDR3 reads TGCAGTGCTATAGGCGTGGACGGAAACACCATATATTTT. Translation gives CSAIGVDGNTIYF.

The sample holds many counts of this clonotype. The V call is TRBV7-8, the J call TRBJ1-3; TRBD1 is a possible D gene (6 bases). The CDR3 contains 16 residues. CDR1 is SGHVS and CDR2 is FQNEAQ in the germline V gene. V dropped 5 bases and J dropped 0 bases, with 14 bases sitting between them. The CDR3 loop reads CASSQGGRNSGNTIYF. DNA for the CDR3: TGTGCCAGCAGCCAAGGGGGGCGGAACTCTGGAAACACCATATATTTT.

This clonotype appeared many times. The rearrangement links TRBV6-1 to TRBJ1-1, with 10 bases lining up with TRBD1. The junction had 8 bases not matched to a gene; V was cut back by 7 bases and J by 6 bases. Germline CDR1 reads MNHNS; CDR2 reads SASEGT. This CDR3 has 14 amino acids. CDR3 sequence reads: CASIRDRGHAEAFF. In DNA, the CDR3 is TGTGCCAGCATCCGGGACAGGGGTCACGCTGAAGCTTTCTTT.

The chain carries TRBV9 and TRBJ2-3, with 7 positions matching TRBD2. V lost 4 bases, J lost 6 bases, and 11 bases stayed unmatched. This CDR3 is 15 amino acids long. Per the germline V gene, CDR1 is SGDLS and CDR2 is YYNGEE. CDR3 sequence reads: CASSPSGAAWDTQYF. CDR3 in DNA: TGTGCCAGCAGCCCCAGCGGGGCGGCCTGGGATACGCAGTATTTT.

This clonotype appeared many times. The chain recombines TRBV7-9 with TRBJ2-1; 7 bases align to TRBD1. Germline loops: CDR1 SEHNR, CDR2 FQNEAQ (reference sequence). After removal of 5 bases from V and 8 bases from J, the junction contained 12 bases not matched to a gene. CDR3 size: 15 residues. CDR3 sequence: CASSIQGSPPDEQFF. The CDR3, as DNA: TGTGCCAGCAGCATACAGGGGTCGCCTCCGGATGAGCAGTTCTTC.

As to this clonotype: One base away lies a much larger clone, so this may be a sequencing read error. V is TRBV5-1 and J is TRBJ2-5; D is unclear. The CDR3 runs to 13 residues. V shed 4 bases and J shed 7 bases, with 14 bases lying between them. In germline, CDR1 is SGHRS, CDR2 YFSETQ. CDR3 sequence: CASSPQDEGTQYF. CDR3 DNA sequence: TGCGCCAGCAGCCCGCAGGACGAAGGGACCCAGTACTTC.

This clonotype was counted at least ten times. This CDR3 is CASSRRGQTAEQYF. The CDR3, as DNA: TGTGCCAGCAGTCGCAGGGGACAGACTGCCGAGCAGTACTTC. This chain connects TRBV6-1 to TRBJ2-7, with TRBD1 matching 7 bases. Germline V gene lookup returns CDR1 MNHNS and CDR2 SASEGT. With 5 bases clipped from V and 6 bases from J, the junction kept 10 bases outside the gene matches. The CDR3 is 14 amino acids.

This clonotype was observed at least ten times. This chain uses TRBV5-1 with TRBJ2-2, with 9 nucleotides matching TRBD2. With 5 bases clipped from V and 5 bases from J, the junction kept 10 bases outside the gene matches. The germline gives CDR1 SGHRS, CDR2 YFSETQ. The CDR3 spans 16 residues. The CDR3 DNA reads as TGCGCCAGCAGGATAGCGGGGGCCGTTGAGACCGGGGAGCTGTTTTTT. Translating it yields CASRIAGAVETGELFF.

This chain joins TRBV7-2 and TRBJ1-5; tentative D call: TRBD1 (6 bases). Germline CDR1 SGHTA, CDR2 FQGNSA. The CDR3 has 15 residues. With 2 bases removed from V and 1 base from J, the gap between germline ends came to 9 bases. The CDR3 coding sequence is TGTGCCAGCAGCTTACGGGGGGCGAGCAATCAGCCCCAGCATTTT. Its translation is CASSLRGASNQPQHF.

This clonotype was seen at least ten times. The rearrangement links TRBV7-2 to TRBJ2-1; the match to TRBD2 covers 9 bases. The trim removed 2 bases at V and 10 bases at J, leaving 12 bases unmatched. CDR1 is SGHTA and CDR2 is FQGNSA in the germline V gene. The CDR3 covers 16 residues. In DNA, the CDR3 is TGTGCCAGCAGCTTACAAGGGAGGGGAGCGGGAGGAGAGCAGTTCTTC. Protein: CASSLQGRGAGGEQFF.

This clonotype was observed many times. CDR3 sequence: CASSFWGTLNNEQFF. CDR3 sequence (DNA): TGTGCCAGCAGCTTCTGGGGGACTCTAAACAATGAGCAGTTCTTC. This chain uses TRBV7-2 with TRBJ2-1, with D perhaps matching TRBD2 (6 bases). CDR1 is SGHTA, CDR2 FQGNSA, per germline. This CDR3 has 15 residues. The germline V and J ends were trimmed by 3 bases and 5 bases, with 14 bases remaining between them. The variable domain in full, with the rest retrieved from reference TRBV7-2 and TRBJ2-1, is GAGVSQSPSNKVTEKGKDVELRCDPISGHTALYWYRQSLGQGLEFLIYFQGNSAPDKSGLPSDRFSAERTGGSVSTLTIQRTQQEDSAVYLCASSFWGTLNNEQFFGPGTRLTVL.

The sample holds many counts of this clonotype. V and J are TRBV12-3 or TRBV12-4 and TRBJ1-2; TRBD1 matches 8 bases. Trimming at V came to 1 base and at J to 7 bases, leaving 5 bases not matched to a gene. The CDR3 totals 14 residues. As DNA, the CDR3 is TGTGCCAGCAGTTTAGACAGGGGGAAATCTGGCTACACCTTC. Protein product: CASSLDRGKSGYTF.

This CDR3 reads CASSSTGGIEAFF. The CDR3 nucleotides are TGTGCCAGCAGTTCGACAGGGGGGATTGAAGCTTTCTTT. This chain uses TRBV12-3 or TRBV12-4 with TRBJ1-1, with TRBD1 matching over 9 bases. The CDR3 spans 13 residues. With V trimmed by 4 bases and J by 7 bases, 4 bases remained unmatched.

The chain carries TRBV7-3 and TRBJ2-7; D possibly uses TRBD1 or TRBD2 (5 bases each). Trimming pared 5 bases from V and 3 bases from J, leaving 17 bases between. CDR3 size: 15 residues. Germline CDR1 is SGHTA and CDR2 is FQGTGA. CDR3 region: CASSQGGDSVYEQYF. Here the CDR3 DNA reads TGTGCCAGCAGCCAAGGAGGAGACAGTGTCTACGAGCAGTACTTC.

This clonotype was counted many times. The rearrangement uses TRBV3-1 and TRBJ1-2; D ambiguous. The germline V and J ends were trimmed by 4 bases and 5 bases, with 8 bases remaining between them. Germline CDR1 reads LGHDT; CDR2 reads YNNKEL (reference sequence). The CDR3 sequence is 12 residues long. The chain's CDR3 is CASSLFPYGYTF. CDR3 coding DNA: TGTGCCAGCAGCCTGTTCCCTTATGGCTACACCTTC. The whole variable domain, remainder taken from reference TRBV3-1 and TRBJ1-2, is DTAVSQTPKYLVTQMGNDKSIKCEQNLGHDTMYWYKQDSKKFLKIMFSYNNKELIINETVPNRFSPKSPDKAHLNLHINSLELGDSAVYFCASSLFPYGYTFGSGTRLTVV.

This clonotype was counted at least ten times. The V call is TRBV10-3, the J call TRBJ2-7; 8 positions match TRBD2. The J segment lost 5 bases and the V segment lost 6 bases, leaving 15 bases of the junction unmatched. CDR1 is ENHRY and CDR2 is SYGVKD in the germline V gene. The CDR3 runs to 16 residues. The CDR3 nucleotides read TGTGCCATCAGCCCCCGAGATAGCGGGATTCGGAACGAGCAGTACTTC. Translation gives CAISPRDSGIRNEQYF.

At least ten counts were recorded for this clonotype. The chain carries TRBV12-3 or TRBV12-4 and TRBJ2-7; possible D gene TRBD2, 6 bases. This CDR3 is built from 15 residues. V lost 3 bases, J lost 6 bases, and 18 bases lay in between. The DNA for the CDR3 is TGTGCCAGCAGTTTCGATTCGGCGGGGTACACCGAGCAGTACTTC. It yields the protein CASSFDSAGYTEQYF.

This clonotype was recorded at least ten times. The chain has TRBV12-3 or TRBV12-4 and TRBJ1-5; the D gene is possibly TRBD1 (5 bases). The CDR3 runs 15 residues. V shed 6 bases and J shed 5 bases, with 17 bases lying between them. CDR3 region: CASSSGSIGDQPQHF. CDR3 bases: TGTGCCAGCAGCTCGGGAAGTATAGGGGATCAGCCCCAGCATTTT.

This chain uses TRBV4-3 with TRBJ1-4, with D uncertain. Trimming took off 1 base at V and 3 bases at J, with 9 bases between the two ends. Germline V lookup: CDR1 LGHNA, CDR2 YSLEER. The CDR3 loop spans 15 amino acids. The CDR3 sequence: CASSQGVGANEKLFF. CDR3 sequence (DNA): TGCGCCAGCAGCCAAGGAGTTGGTGCTAATGAAAAACTGTTTTTT.

The chain employs TRBV7-3 and TRBJ1-2; D ambiguous. The germline CDR1 and CDR2 sequences are SGHTA and FQGTGA. The CDR3 sequence is 13 residues long. Trimming pared 6 bases from V and 8 bases from J, leaving 16 bases between. The CDR3 DNA is TGTGCCAGCAGTTACCAAAACCTGGGAGGCTACACCTTC. Protein product: CASSYQNLGGYTF. The variable domain in full, with the rest retrieved from reference TRBV7-3 and TRBJ1-2, is GAGVSQTPSNKVTEKGKYVELRCDPISGHTALYWYRQSLGQGPEFLIYFQGTGAADDSGLPNDRFFAVRPEGSVSTLKIQRTERGDSAVYLCASSYQNLGGYTFGSGTRLTVV.

The chain uses TRBV6-1 and TRBJ2-2; no reliable D call. The CDR3 is 14 residues long. Germline-derived CDR1 and CDR2 are MNHNS and SASEGT. Trimming stripped 4 bases from V and 1 base from J, with 7 bases between. The CDR3 protein is CASSAKGNTGELFF. In DNA, the CDR3 is TGTGCCAGCAGTGCAAAGGGGAACACCGGGGAGCTGTTTTTT.

In its sample, this clonotype was seen many times. The chain joins TRBV5-6 to TRBJ1-6, with D uncertain. The CDR3 length is 12 residues. Trimming took 7 bases from V and 14 from J, leaving 16 bases between them. Germline loops: CDR1 SGHDT, CDR2 YYEEEE. The CDR3 DNA is TGTGCCAGCGGCTACCCGGGTGGAACCCTCCACTTT. Translated: CASGYPGGTLHF.

Ten or more counts support this clonotype. The V and J genes are TRBV7-3 and TRBJ1-6, with TRBD1 matching 9 bases. The CDR3 runs 14 residues. Germline trimming cut 5 bases from V and 9 bases from J; bases unmatched to any gene: 5. Germline values: CDR1 SGHTA, CDR2 FQGTGA. The CDR3 DNA sequence: TGTGCCAGCAGCAGCCAACAGGGGGCTTCACCCCTCCACTTT. Its protein product is CASSSQQGASPLHF.

This clonotype came up a few times. The CDR3 sequence is CASSESGRETQYF. In DNA, the CDR3 is TGTGCCAGCAGTGAATCGGGGAGGGAGACCCAGTACTTC. This chain links TRBV25-1 with TRBJ2-5, with D maybe TRBD2 (6 bases). Germline CDR1 reads MGHDK; CDR2 reads SYGVNS. The CDR3 contains 13 residues. V was clipped by 1 base and J by 5 bases, with 8 bases between them. Using reference TRBV25-1 and TRBJ2-5 for the parts outside the CDR3, the full variable domain is EADIYQTPRYLVIGTGKKITLECSQTMGHDKMYWYQQDPGMELHLIHYSYGVNSTEKGDLSSESTVSRIRTEHFPLTLESARPSHTSQYLCASSESGRETQYFGPGTRLLVL.

In the case of this clonotype: A much larger clone differs by one base, so this may be a read error. The genes are TRBV30 and TRBJ1-4, with D hard to call. In germline, CDR1 is GTSNPN, CDR2 SVGIG (reference sequence). The CDR3 contains 14 residues. With 7 bases removed from V and 2 bases from J, the gap between germline ends came to 14 bases. The CDR3 DNA reads TGTGCCTCCGATGAGGCAAACACTAATGAAAAACTGTTTTTT. This sequence encodes CASDEANTNEKLFF.

This clonotype has a handful of counts. The V call is TRBV4-1, the J call TRBJ1-5; tentatively, D is TRBD1 (6 bases). This CDR3 comprises 15 residues. CDR1 MGHRA and CDR2 YSYEKL come from the germline V gene. Trimming removed 1 base from V and 5 bases from J, with 12 bases in between. CDR3 nucleotides: TGCGCCAGCAGCCAAGGAGGGGGACGGGATCAGCCCCAGCATTTT. Translation gives CASSQGGGRDQPQHF.

This chain connects TRBV9 to TRBJ1-1; the D gene is possibly TRBD1 (6 bases). The length of the CDR3 is 14 residues. Per germline, CDR1 SGDLS and CDR2 YYNGEE. The V end was cut by 0 bases, the J end by 1 base, with 7 bases between. The CDR3 DNA reads TGTGCCAGCAGCGTAGTCAGGGGGAACACTGAAGCTTTCTTT. Amino acids: CASSVVRGNTEAFF.

This clonotype was observed at least ten times. CDR3 nucleotides: TGTGCCAGCAGCCCCGGTACAGGCCCCTCCTACGAGCAGTACTTC. Translated: CASSPGTGPSYEQYF. The genes are TRBV11-2 and TRBJ2-7; a possible D gene is TRBD1 (5 bases). V gave up 5 bases and J gave up 0 bases, with 14 bases separating them. Germline V lookup: CDR1 SGHAT, CDR2 FQNNGV. The CDR3 length is 15 residues.

This clonotype was observed many times. The chain joins TRBV9 to TRBJ2-3, with 9 bases that match TRBD1. The CDR3 spans 16 residues. Germline values: CDR1 SGDLS, CDR2 YYNGEE. J was trimmed by 0 bases and V by 4 bases; bases with no gene match: 6. In DNA, the CDR3 is TGTGCCAGCAGCATTCGACAGGGGGTTAGCACAGATACGCAGTATTTT. Translating it yields CASSIRQGVSTDTQYF.

This clonotype was recorded at least ten times. The chain couples TRBV29-1 to TRBJ1-1; D gene unclear. The CDR3 runs 13 residues. The V end was cut by 7 bases, the J end by 3 bases, with 15 bases between. Germline CDR1 and CDR2: SQVTM and ANQGSEA. DNA of the CDR3: TGCAGCGCCGAAGCTGTGCGGGACACTGAAGCTTTCTTT. Translated: CSAEAVRDTEAFF.